This is a list of T cell receptor beta chains from one sample in a study of cytomegalovirus exposure and HLA in healthy donors. The protocol was immunoSEQ multiplex PCR, while the TCRdb copy is restricted to in-frame clones and leaves out a portion. The data hold under 95,000 clones, with around three quarters observed a single time. Sequenced: PBMCs. The receptors come from a man aged 30 to 45 in good health and CMV-seropositive. The CDR3 runs from the conserved cysteine through the conserved F or W. The D gene is left open where the match is weak. Clone sizes are given selectively: once, few, many, or a class where the clone is expanded.

clone_size	v_call	d_call	cdr3_length	j_call	cdr3_nt	cdr3_aa
-	TRBV6-1	-	14	TRBJ2-6	TGTGCCAGCAGCAGGGTGGCCGGGGCCAACGTCCTGACTTTC	CASSRVAGANVLTF
-	TRBV2	-	14	TRBJ2-7	TGTGCCAGCAGTGAGGGTGGGCTCAACTACGAGCAGTACTTC	CASSEGGLNYEQYF
-	TRBV11-2	-	14	TRBJ2-7	TGTGCCAGCAGCTTAGCATCTAGCTTGAACGAGCAGTACTTC	CASSLASSLNEQYF
-	TRBV30	-	12	TRBJ1-2	TGTGCCTGGAGTGAACGACAGTATGGCTACACCTTC	CAWSERQYGYTF
-	TRBV7-8	-	14	TRBJ1-3	TGTGCCAGCCGTGAGGGGGTTAGAGGAAACACCATATATTTT	CASREGVRGNTIYF
-	TRBV5-1	TRBD1	15	TRBJ2-3	TGCGCCAGCAGCCAACAGGGGGGTTCGACAGATACGCAGTATTTT	CASSQQGGSTDTQYF
-	TRBV25-1	-	15	TRBJ2-5	TGTGCCAGCAGCCCTCCTAGCGTACTACAAGAGACCCAGTACTTC	CASSPPSVLQETQYF
-	TRBV18	TRBD1	15	TRBJ2-1	TGTGCCAGCTCCCAAGGACAGGGGGCGCGGAATGAGCAGTTCTTC	CASSQGQGARNEQFF
-	TRBV5-1	-	14	TRBJ2-5	TGCGCCAGCAGCTCCCTAGGAGGGACCGAGACCCAGTACTTC	CASSSLGGTETQYF
-	TRBV28	-	14	TRBJ1-1	TGTGCCAGCAGTTTAGGGCCCCAGGGTGCTGAAGCTTTCTTT	CASSLGPQGAEAFF
once	TRBV5-5	-	14	TRBJ2-7	TGTGCCAGCAGCTTAGTACAGGGAGCGTACGAGCAGTACTTC	CASSLVQGAYEQYF
-	TRBV7-9	-	16	TRBJ1-2	TGTGCCAGCAGCTTAGCGGTAGAGGACAGATACTATGGCTACACCTTC	CASSLAVEDRYYGYTF
-	TRBV7-6	-	14	TRBJ2-2	TGTGCCAGCAGCATAACAGGGAACACCGGGGAGCTGTTTTTT	CASSITGNTGELFF
-	TRBV6-1	-	15	TRBJ1-5	TGTGCCAGCAGTGAGAGGTTCTCGATCAATCAGCCCCAGCATTTT	CASSERFSINQPQHF
-	TRBV28	TRBD2	14	TRBJ2-3	TGTGCCAGCAGCCAAGCGGGAACCTCAGATACGCAGTATTTT	CASSQAGTSDTQYF
-	TRBV7-9	-	12	TRBJ2-3	TGTGCCAGCAGCTTCCAGGGAGATACGCAGTATTTT	CASSFQGDTQYF
-	TRBV28	-	17	TRBJ2-2	TGTGCCAGCAGCCCCGCATCCGGCGGGGGCAGCACCGGGGAGCTGTTTTTT	CASSPASGGGSTGELFF
-	TRBV9	TRBD2	15	TRBJ2-3	TGTGCCAGCAGCGTAGGGGCGGGAGGGGGAGATACGCAGTATTTT	CASSVGAGGGDTQYF
once	TRBV1	-	17	TRBJ2-1	TGCACCAGCTGTAGGACTTGTTCTGTACGGGCGGTCTATGAGCAGTTCTTC	CTSCRTCSVRAVYEQFF
-	TRBV7-2	-	13	TRBJ2-1	TGTGCCAGCAGCTTACTCCCCGAGCTTGAGCAGTTCTTC	CASSLLPELEQFF
once	TRBV19	-	13	TRBJ2-7	TGTGCCAGTAGTTACGGGAGCTCCTACGAGCAGTACTTC	CASSYGSSYEQYF
-	TRBV4-2	-	15	TRBJ2-7	TGTGCCAGCAGCCAGGAAGGCGGGACCTCCTACGAGCAGTACTTC	CASSQEGGTSYEQYF
-	TRBV30	-	12	TRBJ1-1	TGTGCCTGGAGTGCGCGACTCGCTGAAGCTTTCTTT	CAWSARLAEAFF
-	TRBV7-2	TRBD1	16	TRBJ1-1	TGTGCCAGCAGCTTAGCGCCGGGACAGATGAACACTGAAGCTTTCTTT	CASSLAPGQMNTEAFF
-	TRBV7-6	-	14	TRBJ1-3	TGTGCCAGCAGCAAGCTTAGATCTGGAAACACCATATATTTT	CASSKLRSGNTIYF
-	TRBV7-9	TRBD1	14	TRBJ2-7	TGTGCCAGCAGCTTAACTGGGACAGGGGGCGAGCAGTACTTC	CASSLTGTGGEQYF
-	TRBV9	TRBD2	15	TRBJ2-1	TGTGCCAGCAGCGTATGGGGCGGGGGTGCGAATGAGCAGTTCTTC	CASSVWGGGANEQFF
-	TRBV7-9	TRBD1	16	TRBJ2-1	TGTGCCAGCAGCCCGCCTACGACAGGGATTAACAATGAGCAGTTCTTC	CASSPPTTGINNEQFF
-	TRBV7-8	-	15	TRBJ2-1	TGTGCCAGCAGCTTACAGGGATGGAACTACAATGAGCAGTTCTTC	CASSLQGWNYNEQFF